This TCR beta chain originates from a study of shared clonotypes between healthy human individuals. Trimming removed 4 bases from V and 0 bases from J; junction bases left unmatched: 14. Germline loops: CDR1 LGHNT, CDR2 FRNRAP. This CDR3 contains 20 residues. The repertoire was sequenced with immunoSEQ multiplex PCR; TCRdb's copy has only in-frame clones and lacks some. The sample lists around 1.1 million clones; 60% to 85% were seen once. The chain carries TRBV12-5 and TRBJ2-3; 12 positions agree with TRBD2. Sequenced sample: memory CD4+ T cells from PBMCs. Subset indicated: CD45RA-negative fraction. This clonotype originated in a man aged 18 to 29 in good health. Some clones in this sample may be carry-over from other donors' samples. The CDR3: CASGSTPGLAGGPSTDTQYF. The CDR3 bases are TGTGCTAGTGGTTCGACCCCCGGGCTAGCGGGAGGGCCTAGCACAGATACGCAGTATTTT.